This TCR beta chain was sequenced in a study of T cells after yellow fever vaccination. Study results and limitations: Only a small proportion of the clonotypes turned up in both the CD4 and the CD8 compartments, likely arising from convergent recombination. Once the booster was given, most primary-vaccination clones reappeared, at around 95% for CD4 and over 85% for CD8.

By 5'RACE template switching, TCR cDNA was produced, with a universal primer site and UMIs added in the process. TCRdb recomputed calls from the 5' RACE reads with MiXCR, one row per CDR3 protein. The repertoire includes 500,000 to 650,000 distinct CDR3 sequences, around a sixth of them detected once, and around 16% sits in the top ten. Regarding this clonotype: What it recognizes is unknown.

The germline V and J ends were trimmed by 5 bases and 7 bases, with 16 bases remaining between them. The CDR3 sequence is 14 residues long. CDR1 is MNHEY, CDR2 SVGEGT, per germline. Sample: PBMCs, taken about 5 days after the first yellow fever vaccination. The origin of this receptor is a man aged 18 to 29 who received the YFV17D yellow fever vaccine. The rearrangement links TRBV6-2 or TRBV6-3 to TRBJ2-3, with no clear D. CDR3 sequence reads: CASSQTPGRNTQYF. The CDR3 DNA reads as TGTGCCAGCAGTCAAACGCCTGGGCGGAATACGCAGTATTTT.